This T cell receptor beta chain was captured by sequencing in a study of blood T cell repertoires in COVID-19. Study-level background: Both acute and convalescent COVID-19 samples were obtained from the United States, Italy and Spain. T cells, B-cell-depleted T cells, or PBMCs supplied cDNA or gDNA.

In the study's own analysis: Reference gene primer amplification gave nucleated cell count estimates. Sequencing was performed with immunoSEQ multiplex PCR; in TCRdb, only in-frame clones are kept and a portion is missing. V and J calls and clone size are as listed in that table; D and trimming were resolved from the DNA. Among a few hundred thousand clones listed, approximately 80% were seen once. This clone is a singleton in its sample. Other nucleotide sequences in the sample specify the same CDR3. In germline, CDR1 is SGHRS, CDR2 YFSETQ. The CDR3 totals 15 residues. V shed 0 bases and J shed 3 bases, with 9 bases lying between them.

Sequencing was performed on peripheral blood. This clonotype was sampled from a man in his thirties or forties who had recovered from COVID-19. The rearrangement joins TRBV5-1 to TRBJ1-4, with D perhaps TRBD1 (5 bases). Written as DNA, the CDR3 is TGCGCCAGCAGCTTGGCTCCAGGGCCTAATGAAAAACTGTTTTTT. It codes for CASSLAPGPNEKLFF.